Sequencing of this TCR beta chain was carried out in a study of siplizumab effects on memory and regulatory T cells (dated by TCRdb to about 2019). Looking at the study overall: The study looked at the effect of siplizumab, an anti-CD2 antibody, on alloreactive T-cell subsets in allogeneic mixed lymphocyte reactions made from human PBMCs.

Overall study results and their limits: Unstimulated naive T cells appeared more diverse than memory T cells, and naive cells seemed to contribute substantially to the alloresponse. The suppressive function of proliferating Tregs from siplizumab cultures was not functionally confirmed. The cumulative frequency of alloreactive sequences traceable to unstimulated CD4+ memory T cells was significantly reduced by siplizumab. About 75-96% of proliferating CD4+ or CD8+ clones could not be given a naive or memory phenotype. Because sequences below about 10^-5 frequency were poorly captured, only a minor fraction of alloreactive clones could be mapped to unstimulated subsets. Among mappable alloreactive CD4+ clones, the Treg-derived fraction averaged approximately 66% with siplizumab versus 25% to 30% in control reactions.

Libraries were constructed by the immunoSEQ multiplex PCR assay. Each sample had around 92,000 TCR templates assayed by the deep sequencing platform. Genomic DNA extracted from sorted T cells was used for TCRbeta CDR3 sequencing. Concerning the study's data processing: The R programming language was used for clonal analysis of TCRbeta CDR3 data. Unstimulated samples were compared with post-reaction CFSE-low samples to define alloreactive CD4+ and CD8+ clones. Regulatory or non-regulatory origin was assigned to alloreactive CD4+ clones by matching of sequences to sorted unstimulated Treg and non-Treg repertoires. TCRdb obtained this table from immuneACCESS and retained in-frame rearrangements with V and J assigned. These tables miss some clones; where compared with another copy, unresolved V genes account for less than half of the shortfall, and the remainder is unexplained. Clone size and the V and J calls come from that table; the DNA yielded D and trimming. For this sample the table gives about 110,000 clones, of which 92% were detected only once. The ten largest make up around 1.3% of the sample.

Its CDR3 holds 17 amino acids, cysteine through phenylalanine. The DNA shown is the 51-base CDR3, in frame from base 1. Trimming removed 5 bases from V and 1 base from J; the gene matches leave 9 bases unexplained. Reading the germline V gene (reference sequence) gives CDR1 SGHNT and CDR2 YYREEE. Sorted unstimulated T cells and proliferating T cells recovered from mixed lymphocyte reactions underwent TCRbeta CDR3 sequencing. Fresh whole blood from fewer than 11 HLA-typed healthy donors was used as the source from which PBMCs were isolated. This clone came up a few times. Its binding antigen is unknown. Within one base of it there is no much larger clone, and no base qualities were kept.

The sequence derives from a human donor in good health. Sample: CD4+ T cells sorted from blood. The chain links TRBV5-4 with TRBJ2-1, and 10 bases in between align with TRBD2. DNA sequence: TGTGCCAGCAGAATGGGTGGACTAGCGGAATCCTACAATGAGCAGTTCTTC. Translated, this gives CASRMGGLAESYNEQFF.